This T cell receptor beta chain was retrieved from a study of shared clonotypes between healthy human individuals (dated by TCRdb to 2018 to 2021). Turning to the overall study: A couple of women and three men aged 18 to 49 years were included in the cohort. Per donor, leukapheresis produced somewhere between about 0.9 and 9.5 billion PBMCs. Per donor, three plates each were used for CD4 naive and CD4 memory, two for CD8 naive, and one for CD8 memory. To estimate repertoire size and how much clonotype sharing occurs between individuals, the study deeply sequenced the blood TCR repertoires of about five healthy adults. Libraries were prepared and TCR repertoires were sequenced by different laboratories using diverse techniques, in order to increase sequencing depth and limit assay-specific biases.

TCR CDR3 regions were amplified from genomic DNA by multiplex PCR using the deep immunoSEQ assay. Extracted genomic DNA from each cell subset was spread evenly across all wells of several immunoSEQ 96-well plates, with each plate serving as a replicate. For sorted subsets, roughly 0.2 ug genomic DNA, equal to tens of thousands of T cell genomes, was loaded into each replicate PCR. The purified libraries were quantified using a Qubit 3.0 fluorometer, sized with a Bioanalyzer 2100, and then quantified again using the KAPA Library Quantification kit. A separate single-read 150-cycle Illumina NextSeq 550 flow cell was used to sequence each immunoSEQ 96-well plate. For the original study's pipeline: Because the immunoSEQ output held only junctional sequences and lacked quality scores, the filtering could not match the filtering applied to full-length reads. To assign V/J genes and CDR3, sequences were annotated against IMGT germline references using PyIR, a Python wrapper for IgBLAST v1.9. Any read was removed if the V/J assignment was weak (E-value above 1e-6), the CDR3 was missing, or the read contained stop codons, out-of-frame junctions, or ambiguous translated residues. V3J clonotypes were defined as sequences sharing the same inferred V gene, J gene, and CDR3 amino acid sequence. The percentage overlap between two repertoires was calculated by dividing the number of shared unique clonotypes by the size of the smaller repertoire. Repertoire richness was assessed with RTK rarefaction, the Chao1 estimator, and Recon v2.1 estimates of unobserved clonotypes. Generation probabilities were computed with OLGA for all TCRbeta clonotypes obtained by the gDNA method from several donors. Entries here come from immuneACCESS through TCRdb and include only in-frame sequences with V and J called. Some clones fail to appear in such tables; in the studies checked, an unresolved V gene covers under half of the shortfall, and the cause of the remainder is unknown. V and J calls and clone size are as listed in that table; D and trimming were resolved from the DNA. The sample data list some 1,400,000 clones, and roughly 96% of these were observed just once. The top ten clones comprise about 1.2% of the sample.

A remark on this clone: Its antigen remains unidentified. No base quality information exists; no much larger clone differs at one position.

The paper as a whole reports these results and caveats: Only blood was sampled, and tissue TCR repertoires likely differ from those in blood. Because the study included a small number of donors, the genetic and exposure-history diversity represented was limited. Pairwise subsampling indicated that sequencing depth was expected to affect the degree of clonotype sharing among donors. Estimated clonotype richness was generally larger for naive than for memory subsets. Rarefaction of sorted-subset datasets indicated incomplete sequencing despite the large sequencing depth. When several donors were compared, the shared fraction of clonotypes was about 5.4% for naive CD4, roughly 3.4% for naive CD8, roughly 2.5% for memory CD4, and 0.3% to 0.5% for memory CD8. Clonotypes shared by all four sorted-subset donors showed higher generation probabilities than non-shared clonotypes.

V was cut back by 3 bases and J by 11 bases, leaving a gap of 14 bases between them. The CDR3 numbers 13 residues from cysteine through phenylalanine. The entry retains the CDR3 DNA only, 39 bases that are in frame from base 1. CDR1 MNHEY and CDR2 SMNVEV are derived from the germline V gene (reference sequence). Healthy HIV-negative adults with no recently reported acute infections or vaccinations were included as donors. All donors were Caucasian adults living in Nashville, Tennessee, USA. Magnetic negative selection was used to enrich CD4+ T cells, after which naive cells were positively selected on CD45RA and the negative fraction became the memory subset. After blood collection by leukapheresis, PBMCs were isolated using Ficoll-Histopaque density gradient centrifugation and then cryopreserved in the vapor phase of liquid nitrogen. Purity and quantity of every magnetically sorted T cell population were checked by analytical flow cytometry. Each sorted fraction had its genomic DNA isolated and then quantified by UV absorbance on a Nanodrop 2000c.

This TCR was sampled from a young man in good health. The source material was naive CD4+ T cells sorted from blood. Interpreted using the paper, the cell subset or site label stands for: CD45RA+ positively selected. The chain links TRBV27 with TRBJ2-1, with TRBD2 tentatively as D gene (5 bases match). CDR3 sequence: CASSLGTRSKQFF. The DNA is as follows: TGTGCCAGCAGTTTGGGAACTAGATCTAAGCAGTTCTTC.